This T cell receptor beta chain was sequenced for a study of blood T cells in healthy people across ages. Trimming left V 3 bases short and J 2 bases short, with 13 bases between. The germline gives CDR1 SNHLY, CDR2 FYNNEI. The CDR3 has 15 amino acids. It was about 9.4 milliliters of peripheral blood that were drawn from each donor. Samples each yielded at least 6 micrograms of total RNA. The use of a sample-barcoded 5' primer and a J-beta primer mix characterized a second PCR of roughly 6 to 11 cycles. All samples yielded 3 million or more CDR3-containing paired-end reads. TCRdb analysed the 5' RACE reads with MiXCR anew, one entry per CDR3 protein. The table shows around 500,000 distinct CDR3 sequences, with roughly 43% occurring only once.

The receptor was isolated from a man at least 80 years old in good health. The chain links TRBV2 to TRBJ2-5, with D perhaps TRBD1 (6 bases). Input material: blood. The CDR3 DNA follows: TGTGCCAGCAGTGAGTTGATTGGACAGCAAGAGACCCAGTACTTC. It translates to CASSELIGQQETQYF.